These 7 T cell receptor beta chains came from one sample sequenced in a study of T cells after yellow fever vaccination. TCRdb re-called the 5' RACE reads through MiXCR, storing one row per CDR3 protein. The sample holds some 350,000 distinct CDR3 sequences, approximately 4% seen once. The sequenced sample was PBMCs, obtained 5 days after the yellow fever booster vaccination. The receptors were sampled from a young man who received the YFV17D yellow fever vaccine.

This clonotype was seen a few times. The chain links TRBV5-1 to TRBJ1-3, with D possibly matching TRBD1 (6 bases). Germline loops: CDR1 SGHRS, CDR2 YFSETQ. V was cut by 4 bases and J by 4 bases, with 18 bases left in between. The CDR3 is 16 amino acids. CDR3 coding DNA: TGCGCCAGCAGCCCTGGTCAGGGAGGGACAGGAAACACCATATATTTT. Protein product: CASSPGQGGTGNTIYF.

V gene TRBV18 combines with J gene TRBJ1-2, with no clear D. V was shortened by 3 bases and J by 0 bases, with 14 bases between the two germline ends. This CDR3 spans 16 amino acids. The germline V gene encodes CDR1 KGHSH and CDR2 LQKENI. CDR3 residues: CASSPAEGKANYGYTF. CDR3 bases: TGTGCCAGCTCACCTGCTGAGGGTAAAGCTAACTATGGCTACACCTTC.

This clonotype has a handful of counts. This chain connects TRBV5-1 to TRBJ2-6; perhaps D is TRBD1 or TRBD2 (5 bases each). CDR3 size: 18 residues. V was trimmed by 0 bases and J by 0 bases, leaving 13 bases between them. From germline, CDR1 is SGHRS and CDR2 YFSETQ. The CDR3 loop is CASSLGQLRGSGANVLTF. The CDR3 nucleotides are TGCGCCAGCAGCTTGGGCCAGCTGAGGGGCTCTGGGGCCAACGTCCTGACTTTC.

This clonotype was counted a few times. The chain has TRBV6-4 and TRBJ1-3; D is undetermined. The CDR3 length is 19 residues. Germline V CDR1 and CDR2: MRHNA, SNTAGT. V was clipped by 2 bases and J by 0 bases, with 20 bases between them. The CDR3 DNA reads TGTGCCAGCAGTGACCAATTATACCACCCAGGAGACTCTGGAAACACCATATATTTT. The encoded protein is CASSDQLYHPGDSGNTIYF.

This chain links TRBV20-1 with TRBJ1-2; no firm D call. The CDR3 extends over 14 amino acids. Trimming removed 0 bases at V and 5 bases at J, with 13 bases between. Germline V lookup: CDR1 DFQATT, CDR2 SNEGSKA (reference sequence). The CDR3 reads CSARDDTRNYGYTF. The CDR3 bases are TGCAGTGCTAGAGATGATACGCGGAATTATGGCTACACCTTC.

In regard to this clonotype: At one of its ends the junction is not consistent with the germline gene, which may arise from a read error. The chain carries TRBV12-3 or TRBV12-4 and TRBJ2-5, with D possibly being TRBD1 (5 bases). The length of the CDR3 is 14 residues. The CDR3 here is CASSVDINQETQYF. CDR3 DNA sequence: TGTGCCAGCAGCGTGGACATAAACCAGGAGACCCAGTACTTC.

J is TRBJ1-6 and V is TRBV3-1; no clear D. The CDR3 sequence is 14 residues long. Trimming removed 1 base from V and 8 bases from J, with 9 bases in between. Germline CDR1 reads LGHDT; CDR2 reads YNNKEL (reference sequence). The CDR3 sequence: CASSQGAEDSPLHF. The DNA for the CDR3 is TGTGCCAGCAGCCAAGGGGCGGAGGATTCACCCCTCCACTTT.